These T cell receptor beta chains were read from a single sample in a study of OX40 agonist ivuxolimab in advanced cancers. Produced via immunoSEQ multiplex PCR; TCRdb's table is partial and in-frame only. The repertoire has 30,000 to 45,000 clones, 60% to 80% of them found once; the top ten carry around 20%. Source: CD4+ or CD8+ T cells sorted from blood, taken in a trial of the OX40 agonist ivuxolimab. The receptor set was obtained from an adult with an advanced solid tumor such as melanoma, head and neck, liver or kidney cancer. The CDR3 runs from the conserved cysteine through the conserved F or W. D genes are given only for firm matches. Clone size appears in some rows only: once, few, many, or a class for an expanded clone.

clone size,V gene,J gene,CDR3 length,D gene,CDR3 protein,CDR3 DNA
-,TRBV9,TRBJ2-2,14,-,CASSVGTLGGKLFF,TGTGCCAGCAGCGTAGGCACATTAGGCGGGAAGCTGTTTTTT
-,TRBV5-1,TRBJ1-4,16,-,CASSLAGSALGEKLFF,TGCGCCAGCAGCTTGGCCGGGTCAGCGTTAGGGGAAAAACTGTTTTTT
-,TRBV30,TRBJ2-3,13,-,CAWSPQGRDTQYF,TGTGCCTGGAGTCCACAGGGAAGAGATACGCAGTATTTT
-,TRBV9,TRBJ1-6,16,-,CASSVEERIRNSPLHF,TGTGCCAGCAGCGTAGAGGAGAGGATCCGAAATTCACCCCTCCACTTT
-,TRBV27,TRBJ1-5,13,-,CASSLEVSQPQHF,TGTGCCAGCAGTTTAGAGGTGAGTCAGCCCCAGCATTTT
-,TRBV5-1,TRBJ2-5,14,TRBD2,CASSPGLARETQYF,TGCGCCAGCAGCCCGGGACTAGCGAGGGAGACCCAGTACTTC
-,TRBV11-2,TRBJ1-1,15,-,CASSLDGRPNTEAFF,TGTGCCAGCAGCTTAGATGGCAGGCCGAACACTGAAGCTTTCTTT
-,TRBV6-5,TRBJ1-1,11,-,CAARGGTEAFF,TGTGCCGCCAGGGGTGGCACTGAAGCTTTCTTT
once,TRBV4-1,TRBJ1-1,15,-,CASSQDGRGSAEAFF,TGCGCCAGCAGCCAAGATGGTCGGGGGAGCGCTGAAGCTTTCTTT
-,TRBV4-1,TRBJ2-2,15,-,CASSQDGGYVGELFF,TGCGCCAGCAGCCAAGATGGGGGGTACGTCGGGGAGCTGTTTTTT
once,TRBV6-1,TRBJ1-6,15,TRBD1,CASSITGARGSPLHF,TGTGCCAGCAGTATCACAGGGGCCAGGGGATCACCCCTCCACTTT
-,TRBV9,TRBJ1-6,15,-,CASSVAGRDNSPLHF,TGTGCCAGCAGCGTAGCGGGACGGGATAATTCACCCCTCCACTTT
-,TRBV19,TRBJ1-1,16,-,CATPSPLGGANTEAFF,TGTGCCACCCCAAGTCCCCTCGGGGGGGCCAACACTGAAGCTTTCTTT
-,TRBV11-3,TRBJ2-5,15,TRBD2,CASSFGLAGVETQYF,TGTGCCAGCAGCTTCGGACTAGCGGGGGTTGAGACCCAGTACTTC
-,TRBV5-6,TRBJ1-2,15,-,CASSFSPGGYYGYTF,TGTGCCAGCAGCTTTAGCCCGGGAGGCTATTACGGCTACACCTTC
-,TRBV21-1,TRBJ1-1,16,-,CASSRDAGASNTEAFF,TGTGCCAGCAGCCGAGATGCGGGGGCCAGCAACACTGAAGCTTTCTTT
-,TRBV5-8,TRBJ2-5,15,TRBD1,CASSRDPGQGETQYF,TGTGCCAGCAGCCGAGATCCGGGACAGGGGGAGACCCAGTACTTC
few,TRBV21-1,TRBJ2-1,14,-,CASSKGGAYNEQFF,TGTGCCAGCAGCAAAGGGGGAGCCTACAATGAGCAGTTCTTC
-,TRBV29-1,TRBJ1-2,13,-,CSAGTGYNYGYTF,TGCAGCGCCGGCACGGGCTATAACTATGGCTACACCTTC
few,TRBV19,TRBJ1-5,16,-,CASTSRGSGGNQPQHF,TGTGCCAGTACCTCCCGGGGGTCCGGGGGGAACCAGCCCCAGCATTTT
-,TRBV4-2,TRBJ2-3,14,TRBD2,CASRAAGGGDTQYF,TGTGCCAGCAGGGCCGCGGGGGGCGGGGATACGCAGTATTTT
few,TRBV7-9,TRBJ1-1,15,-,CASSLDRWGRPKGDF,TGTGCCAGCAGCTTAGACCGGTGGGGAAGGCCTAAGGGGGACTTT